The table lists the clone carrying this T cell receptor beta chain with a count of one. Its target is not known. Sequenced by immunoSEQ multiplex PCR; TCRdb stores in-frame clones only, minus some. The sample carries some 120,000 clones, about 94% recorded once. The V and J ends lost 4 bases and 9 bases, in that order; junction bases with no gene match: 9. Germline assignment: CDR1 LGHDT and CDR2 YNNKEL (reference sequence). The CDR3 spans 13 residues. These data are taken from a study of T cell responses to AZD1222 COVID-19 vaccine. Study outcomes and limitations: Clonal diversity was possibly underestimated; the donors were predominantly white British and more often female.

Material: peripheral blood, obtained on day 0 of AZD1222 vaccination. The TCR was taken from an adult in good health. The V call is TRBV3-1 (or the pseudogene TRBV3-2), the J call TRBJ2-7; 7 nucleotides line up with TRBD1. The CDR3 is CASSPGDSPLQYF. The CDR3 region has the DNA TGTGCCAGCAGCCCTGGGGACAGTCCCCTGCAGTACTTC.